This TCR beta chain was captured in a study of cytomegalovirus exposure and HLA in healthy donors. Amplification used 60 Vbeta primers and 13 Jbeta primers. Only in-frame clones appear in the TCRdb table, and some are missing; sequencing was by immunoSEQ multiplex PCR. Of more than 95,000 clones listed, 50% to 65% are singletons. The V segment lost 3 bases and the J segment 5 bases; nucleotides outside the gene matches: 10. The CDR3 is 16 residues long. Germline V CDR1 and CDR2: SGHVS, FNYEAQ. The TCR was taken from a woman in her 40s in good health and CMV-seropositive. Sequenced input: PBMCs. This chain connects TRBV7-6 to TRBJ2-1; 7 positions agree with TRBD2. CDR3 protein: CASSLGPSGGNNEQFF. For the CDR3, the DNA is TGTGCCAGCAGCTTGGGGCCCTCGGGAGGTAACAATGAGCAGTTCTTC.